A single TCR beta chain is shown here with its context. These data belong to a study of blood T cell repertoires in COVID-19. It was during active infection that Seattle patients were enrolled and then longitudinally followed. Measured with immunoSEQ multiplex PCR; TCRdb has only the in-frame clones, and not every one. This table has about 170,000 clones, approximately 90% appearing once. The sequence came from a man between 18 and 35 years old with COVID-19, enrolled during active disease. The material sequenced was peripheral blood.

CDR3 DNA sequence: TGTGCCAGCAGCTCGGGACTAGCGGTCACTAGCACAGATACGCAGTATTTT. Its protein product is CASSSGLAVTSTDTQYF. V and J are TRBV7-9 and TRBJ2-3; 11 positions match TRBD2. The CDR3 is made up of 17 amino acids. Trimming at V came to 4 bases and at J to 0 bases, leaving 6 bases not matched to a gene. The germline CDR1 and CDR2 sequences are SEHNR and FQNEAQ (reference sequence).